Included here is one TCR beta chain sequence, with context. V shed 4 bases and J shed 4 bases, with 9 bases lying between them. CDR3 size: 13 residues. CDR1 and CDR2 (germline): SGHTS, YDEGEE. The authors' processing: Reference gene primers were amplified, and this amplification served to estimate nucleated cell counts. Produced via immunoSEQ multiplex PCR; TCRdb's table is partial and in-frame only. V and J calls and clone size are given by that table; D and trimming were obtained from the DNA. The repertoire holds some 100,000 clones, with about 86% as singletons. The record originates from a study of blood T cell repertoires in COVID-19. Study background: The United States, Italy and Spain supplied acute and convalescent COVID-19 samples. The cDNA or gDNA used as material had been derived from T cells, B-cell-depleted T cells, or PBMCs.

This receptor was identified in a woman in her seventies with acute or convalescent COVID-19. This chain links TRBV5-8 with TRBJ1-5; D ambiguous. The sample consisted of peripheral blood. CDR3 protein: CASSMDGNQPQHF. For the CDR3, the DNA is TGTGCCAGCAGCATGGACGGTAATCAGCCCCAGCATTTT.